Listed below are T cell receptor beta chains from one sample, sequenced in a study of chemoradiotherapy in HPV16-positive cancers. The protocol was immunoSEQ multiplex PCR, while the TCRdb copy is restricted to in-frame clones and leaves out a portion. Among approximately 30,000 clones listed, around 88% were seen once. The specimen was blood, collected from a patient who underwent chemoradiotherapy. These TCRs come from a human donor with HPV-associated anogenital cancer. CDR3s include the opening cysteine and the closing phenylalanine or tryptophan. Fields, in order: D gene, J gene, V gene, CDR3 protein, CDR3 DNA. The D gene is left open where the match is weak.

D: NA
J: TRBJ1-3
V: TRBV5-1
CDR3: CASSTSPGGSGNTIYF
DNA: TGCGCCAGCAGCACCAGCCCTGGGGGGTCTGGAAACACCATATATTTT

D: TRBD2
J: TRBJ2-1
V: TRBV7-9
CDR3: CASSPEGGRADEQFF
DNA: TGTGCCAGCAGCCCCGAAGGCGGGAGGGCGGATGAGCAGTTCTTC

D: NA
J: TRBJ2-3
V: TRBV21-1
CDR3: CASRIRVVGTDTQYF
DNA: TGTGCCAGCAGGATCAGGGTGGTTGGCACAGATACGCAGTATTTT

D: NA
J: TRBJ1-1
V: TRBV9
CDR3: CASTQGVNTEAFF
DNA: TGTGCCAGCACACAGGGCGTGAACACTGAAGCTTTCTTT

D: NA
J: TRBJ2-4
V: TRBV7-2
CDR3: CASSLVQKSIQYF
DNA: TGTGCCAGCAGCTTGGTCCAAAAAAGCATTCAGTACTTC

D: NA
J: TRBJ1-6
V: TRBV6-6
CDR3: CASSYPLTADNSPLHF
DNA: TGTGCCAGCAGTTATCCCCTGACAGCAGATAATTCACCCCTCCACTTT

D: TRBD2
J: TRBJ2-7
V: TRBV7-2
CDR3: CASSSLAGGPYEQYF
DNA: TGTGCCAGCAGCTCTCTAGCGGGAGGCCCCTACGAGCAGTACTTC

D: NA
J: TRBJ2-7
V: TRBV11-2
CDR3: CASSFQGSYEQYF
DNA: TGTGCCAGCAGCTTCCAGGGGAGCTACGAGCAGTACTTC

D: TRBD1
J: TRBJ1-2
V: TRBV6-6
CDR3: CASSAGTGRRGYTF
DNA: TGTGCCAGCAGCGCCGGGACAGGGAGGCGCGGCTACACCTTC

D: NA
J: TRBJ2-7
V: TRBV13
CDR3: CASSYPGLYEQYF
DNA: TGTGCCAGCAGTTATCCCGGGTTGTACGAGCAGTACTTC

D: NA
J: TRBJ1-5
V: TRBV28
CDR3: CAVSGQGNQPQHF
DNA: TGTGCCGTCTCCGGCCAGGGAAATCAGCCCCAGCATTTT

D: NA
J: TRBJ2-1
V: TRBV11-2
CDR3: CASSLVVRRGQFF
DNA: TGTGCCAGCAGCTTAGTAGTAAGACGGGGGCAGTTCTTC

D: TRBD1
J: TRBJ2-5
V: TRBV5-4
CDR3: CASSGTGTEIETQYF
DNA: TGTGCCAGCAGCGGAACCGGGACAGAAATAGAGACCCAGTACTTC